A selection of T cell receptor beta chains follows, all from one sample in a study of response to subunit inactivated influenza vaccine. Using its own MiXCR run on the RT-PCR reads, TCRdb lists one record per CDR3 protein. The sample comprises just under 550,000 distinct CDR3 sequences, 20% to 25% of which are singletons, and 2.8% rests with the top ten. The sample also formed part of further work on T cells expressing NK-cell markers.

Sequenced here: CD4+ T cells sorted from PBMCs, sampled less than 13 days after vaccination. These receptors originate from a man aged 50-60 years who received an inactivated influenza vaccine. The CDR3 runs from the conserved cysteine through the conserved F or W. D genes are given only for firm matches. Not all rows give a size; the values are once, few, many and, for expanded clones, a class.

>TRBV4-3|NA|NA|TRBJ1-1
TGCGCCAGCAGCCAAGAGGACCAGCGCTCGACAGGAGCGAGGACTGAAGCTTTCTTT
CASSQEDQRSTGARTEAFF
>TRBV5-1|NA|few|TRBJ2-1
TGCGCCAGCAGCTTGGACTTGGTGAGTGAGCAGTTCTTC
CASSLDLVSEQFF
>TRBV29-1|TRBD2|many|TRBJ2-1
TGCAGCGTTGCGGGGGGATACGGTGAGCAGTTCTTC
CSVAGGYGEQFF
>TRBV6-2/TRBV6-3|NA|NA|TRBJ1-5
TGTGCCAGCAGTTGGGCGGGGGCGAATCAGCCCCAGCATTTT
CASSWAGANQPQHF
>TRBV4-1|NA|NA|TRBJ2-3
TGCGCCAGCAGCCACTTGGGACCAATCACAGATACGCAGTATTTT
CASSHLGPITDTQYF
>TRBV15|NA|NA|TRBJ2-7
TGTGCCACCAGCAGAGATATGGGGACCCCTCGGAACGAGCAGTACTTC
CATSRDMGTPRNEQYF
>TRBV7-8|NA|once|TRBJ1-1
TGTTTTTCCGGGGGGATGAACACTGAAGCTTTCTTT
CFSGGMNTEAFF
>TRBV12-3/TRBV12-4|NA|NA|TRBJ2-2
TGTGCCAGCAGTTTTGGTGTGAACACCGGGGAGCTGTTTTTT
CASSFGVNTGELFF
>TRBV12-3/TRBV12-4|TRBD2|NA|TRBJ2-2
TGTGCCAGCAGGCGGGGGGGGATCAACACCGGGGAGCTGTTTTTT
CASRRGGINTGELFF
>TRBV27|NA|few|TRBJ1-1
TGTGCCAGCCGGGCTGGGGGGGTTAGGAACACTGAAGCTTTCTTT
CASRAGGVRNTEAFF
>TRBV15|TRBD2|many|TRBJ2-3
TGTGCCACCAGCGGGACTAGAGCCGTAGTCGGTACGCAGTATTTT
CATSGTRAVVGTQYF
>TRBV7-9|TRBD1|many|TRBJ1-6
TGTGCCAGCAGCTCGGGACAGGAAAATTCACCCCTCCACTTT
CASSSGQENSPLHF
>TRBV7-9|NA|few|TRBJ2-3
TGTGCCAGCACCTCTAGCGCAGGTGGTGCGCAGTATTTT
CASTSSAGGAQYF
>TRBV20-1|TRBD1|NA|TRBJ2-1
TGCAGTGCTAGAGTCCGGGACAGGGCCTACAATGAGCAGTTCTTC
CSARVRDRAYNEQFF
>TRBV29-1|NA|many|TRBJ1-5
TGCAGCGTTGTACAGGGAGGCAATCAGCCCCAGCATTTT
CSVVQGGNQPQHF
>TRBV10-3|TRBD2|few|TRBJ2-3
TGTGCCATCAGTGAACTTTGGACTAGCGGGACCACAGATACGCAGTATTTT
CAISELWTSGTTDTQYF